This TCR gamma chain was sequenced during a study of γδ T cells in repeated Plasmodium falciparum infection (dated by TCRdb to about 2021). In the study overall: The natural-infection arm enrolled Malian children exposed to intense seasonal malaria transmission, compared against age and gender matched Australian children. Four controlled human malaria infections were administered to five malaria-naive U.S. adults over about 600 days by bites from P. falciparum NF54-infected Anopheles stephensi mosquitoes. Samples from controlled-infection subjects were taken at baseline, just before selected infections, and 21 days after each infection. The gammadelta TCR repertoires from Mali were analysed in two ways: cross-sectionally during periods with no transmission, and longitudinally across episodes of acute febrile malaria. The study looked at how repeated Plasmodium falciparum infection shapes the human gammadelta T cell repertoire, using both natural infection in Mali and controlled human malaria infection.

The CDR3, from cysteine to phenylalanine, totals 19 residues. The only DNA kept is the CDR3, 57 bases in frame from the first base. The CDR1 and CDR2 encoded by the germline V gene (reference sequence) are GITISATS and ISYDGTV. Germline trimming: 2 bases from V, 8 bases from J; junction bases outside gene matches: 15. Broad study findings and their caveats: A highly stable polyclonal repertoire over time and infection, with many inter-individual overlapping TCRgamma sequences, was shown by Vgamma9/Vdelta2+ TCR repertoires. Because the controlled-infection cohort was small, analysis of inter-individual variability in gammadelta T cell responses was limited. The Malian cohort came from a small rural village of predominantly one ethnic group, limiting generalizability. Repeated controlled infections appeared to drive waves of new clonotype selection in Vdelta2-negative, largely Vdelta1+, gammadelta TCR repertoires. Vdelta2-negative gammadelta TCR repertoires from Malian children appeared more clonally expanded, less diverse and less shared than those of Australian children.

To prepare the library, multiplex PCR was applied. The reads were generated on an Illumina MiSeq. Both TCR gamma (TRG) and TCR delta (TRD) chains were sequenced from each sorted gammadelta T cell sample. The published analysis was carried out like this. Repertoire analyses included clonotype tree plots, accumulated frequency of the top 20 clonotypes, diversity index (DI) and D75 metrics. Clonotypes were called again by TCRdb from the public reads via CATT, and duplicate nucleotide sequences were then merged into one entry. TCRdb's processing, not the authors' own work, is the source of the V and J calls. Recorded for this sample are about 15,000 gamma-chain clones; 1.6% of them occurred a single time. Around 26% of the sample is taken by the ten largest. This clone was detected many times. Its cognate antigen has yet to be identified. Since a far larger clone is one base different, this is likely a read error.

Vgamma9/Vdelta2+ and Vdelta2-negative gammadelta T cell populations were flow-sorted from peripheral blood mononuclear cells for bulk TCR repertoire analysis. This receptor was identified in a pool of human donors (malaria-infected and uninfected, not separated). The V and J genes are TRGV9 and TRGJP. Sequences were obtained from gamma-delta T cells from blood. The CDR3 is CALWEAIPSSQLGKKIKVF. The DNA sequence is as follows: TGTGCCTTGTGGGAGGCCATCCCTTCCTCGCAGTTGGGCAAAAAAATCAAGGTATTT.